Described below is a single T cell receptor (beta chain) sequence and its context. The germline V gene encodes CDR1 KGHDR and CDR2 SFDVKD. The CDR3 extends over 15 amino acids. Trimming stripped 3 bases from V and 2 bases from J, with 9 bases between. With random hexamers, roughly 0.5 to 1 ug RNA was reverse transcribed. Amplification of TCR beta CDR3 spanned 54 Vbeta and 13 Jbeta via immunoSEQ multiplex PCR. Each CDR3 protein is one row after TCRdb ran MiXCR on the immunoSEQ multiplex PCR reads. The table has over 150,000 distinct CDR3 sequences, roughly 94% seen once. The source of the sample is a study of CD8 T cells in Susac syndrome. For the study at large: Each patient with Susac syndrome, at the time of blood draw, was therapy-naive, on corticosteroids, or on intravenous immunoglobulin alone.

In blood CD8+ and CD4+ T cells, TCR beta underwent sequencing. Definite or probable Susac syndrome was diagnosed using recently defined diagnostic criteria. The material sequenced was CD4+ T cells from PBMCs. This rearrangement joins TRBV24-1 to TRBJ2-2; a weak D match, TRBD1 (6 bases). This sequence originates from a human donor with Susac syndrome. The CDR3 DNA is TGTGCCACCAGTGATCCAGGGGACAACACCGGGGAGCTGTTTTTT. Amino acids: CATSDPGDNTGELFF.